These 21 T cell receptor beta chains were all obtained from the same sample, sequenced in a study of shared clonotypes between healthy human individuals. Sequenced by immunoSEQ multiplex PCR; TCRdb stores in-frame clones only, minus some. In the table there are 980,000 or so clones, 70% to 85% of which are singletons. Sequenced sample: memory CD4+ T cells sorted from blood. The subset: CD45RA-negative fraction. The receptors stem from a man aged 18 to 29 in good health.

The CDR3 here is CASSMWGQPTDTQYF. CDR3 coding DNA: TGTGCCAGTAGTATGTGGGGACAGCCCACAGATACGCAGTATTTT. The V and J genes are TRBV19 and TRBJ2-3, with 7 bases matching TRBD1. Germline-derived CDR1 and CDR2 are LNHDA and SQIVND (reference sequence). The V gene end was trimmed by 3 bases and the J gene end by 2 bases; junction bases not matched to a gene: 5. This CDR3 contains 15 residues. The full variable domain, in which reference TRBV19 and TRBJ2-3 provide the parts outside the CDR3, is DGGITQSPKYLFRKEGQNVTLSCEQNLNHDAMYWYRQDPGQGLRLIYYSQIVNDFQKGDIAEGYSVSREKKESFPLTVTSAQKNPTAFYLCASSMWGQPTDTQYFGPGTRLTVL.

The V gene is TRBV28, the J gene TRBJ1-1; 7 bases are a match to TRBD1. The CDR3 has 14 amino acids. CDR1 and CDR2 from the germline V gene are MDHEN and SYDVKM. The J segment lost 5 bases and the V segment lost 8 bases, leaving 11 bases of the junction unmatched. CDR3 nucleotide sequence: TGTGCCAGCTTTCCACAGGGGCGTGGGACTGAAGCTTTCTTT. Amino acid sequence: CASFPQGRGTEAFF.

V is TRBV5-1 and J is TRBJ2-7; D might be TRBD1 (6 bases). This CDR3 contains 15 residues. The germline V gene encodes CDR1 SGHRS and CDR2 YFSETQ. Deletions cut 4 bases from V and 3 bases from J, with 17 bases between. CDR3 loop: CASSPNTGTIYEQYF. Here the CDR3 DNA reads TGCGCCAGCAGCCCCAACACCGGGACAATCTACGAGCAGTACTTC.

This clone came up once. The chain has TRBV5-5 and TRBJ2-7; D is perhaps TRBD1 (6 bases). V was shortened by 2 bases and J by 2 bases, with 14 bases between the two germline ends. Germline CDR1 is SGHKS and CDR2 is YYEKEE (reference sequence). The CDR3 totals 15 residues. CDR3 bases: TGTGCCAGCAGCTTCTTAGATGCAGGGGCCTACGAGCAGTACTTC. Translating it yields CASSFLDAGAYEQYF.

The chain is built from TRBV7-3 and TRBJ2-2; TRBD2 matches 7 bases. The CDR3 length is 16 residues. The V segment lost 1 base and the J segment 4 bases; nucleotides outside the gene matches: 6. CDR1 is SGHTA and CDR2 is FQGTGA in the germline V gene. The CDR3 here is CASSLNLGGGTGELFF. DNA for the CDR3: TGTGCCAGCAGCTTAAACCTCGGCGGGGGCACCGGGGAGCTGTTTTTT. The full variable domain, completed using reference TRBV7-3 and TRBJ2-2, is GAGVSQTPSNKVTEKGKYVELRCDPISGHTALYWYRQSLGQGPEFLIYFQGTGAADDSGLPNDRFFAVRPEGSVSTLKIQRTERGDSAVYLCASSLNLGGGTGELFFGEGSRLTVL.

The chain recombines TRBV21-1 with TRBJ2-7; TRBD1, the table's D call, lacks a check against the DNA. TRBV21-1 is an annotated pseudogene. The CDR3 consists of 15 residues. In DNA form, the CDR3 reads TGTGCCAGAATACCGACAGGGCCAAAAGCCTACGAGCAGTACTTC. It specifies CARIPTGPKAYEQYF.

This clone came up once. The J gene is TRBJ2-7, the V gene TRBV6-4; D is ambiguous. Germline values: CDR1 MRHNA, CDR2 SNTAGT. V gave up 6 bases and J gave up 5 bases, with 20 bases separating them. This CDR3 is built from 15 residues. The CDR3 sequence is CASRLLDPRVNEQYF. The CDR3 DNA follows: TGTGCCAGCAGGTTACTGGACCCTAGGGTGAACGAGCAGTACTTC.

In this sample, this clone turned up a few times. The genes are TRBV7-2 and TRBJ2-7; 7 nucleotides match TRBD2. Germline trimming cut 5 bases from V and 7 bases from J; bases unmatched to any gene: 11. CDR1 is SGHTA and CDR2 is FQGNSA in the germline V gene. CDR3 size: 14 residues. The CDR3 coding sequence is TGTGCCAGCAGCCCGCGGGACTATTCAAGGGAGCAGTACTTC. This codes for CASSPRDYSREQYF.

The rearrangement links TRBV28 to TRBJ1-2; TRBD1 matches at 7 bases. V gave up 6 bases and J gave up 4 bases; unmatched junction bases: 5. Germline V gives CDR1 MDHEN, CDR2 SYDVKM. The CDR3 is 13 residues long. In DNA, the CDR3 is TGTGCCAGCAGAGATCAGGGGGGCTATGGCTACACCTTC. Its translation: CASRDQGGYGYTF.

V usage is TRBV9 and J usage is TRBJ2-3, with 8 bases aligning to TRBD1. Germline CDR1 SGDLS, CDR2 YYNGEE. This CDR3 region has 17 residues. V gave up 3 bases and J gave up 4 bases; unmatched junction bases: 13. The CDR3 sequence: CASSAKPRTGSADTQYF. CDR3 coding DNA: TGTGCCAGCAGCGCCAAGCCCCGGACAGGGAGCGCAGATACGCAGTATTTT.

The chain joins TRBV2 to TRBJ2-1; D perhaps matches TRBD2 (7 bases). The length of the CDR3 is 13 residues. With 7 bases removed from V and 7 bases from J, the gap between germline ends came to 14 bases. The germline CDR1 and CDR2 sequences are SNHLY and FYNNEI. The CDR3 region is CASKRGGWNEQFF. In DNA, the CDR3 is TGTGCCAGCAAAAGGGGGGGTTGGAATGAGCAGTTCTTC.

This clone was seen more than once but under ten times. CDR3 amino acids: CAWSGQTQETQYF. The DNA for the CDR3 is TGTGCCTGGAGTGGACAGACTCAAGAGACCCAGTACTTC. The chain is built from TRBV30 and TRBJ2-5, with D possibly matching TRBD1 (5 bases). Germline CDR1 is GTSNPN and CDR2 is SVGIG (reference sequence). CDR3 length: 13 amino acids. Deletions cut 1 base from V and 2 bases from J, with 8 bases between.

The chain employs TRBV7-2 and TRBJ2-2; no reliable D call. Germline V gives CDR1 SGHTA, CDR2 FQGNSA. V was cut by 5 bases and J by 6 bases, with 16 bases left in between. The CDR3 totals 15 residues. CDR3 protein: CASSIPSTGAGELFF. CDR3 DNA: TGTGCCAGCAGCATTCCTTCGACGGGCGCCGGGGAGCTGTTTTTT.

In regard to this clone: This sample includes further DNA sequences coding for the same CDR3. The chain employs TRBV18 and TRBJ1-1; D is undetermined. Germline V gene data show CDR1 as KGHSH and CDR2 as LQKENI. This CDR3 is built from 12 residues. With 6 bases removed from V and 0 bases from J, the gap between germline ends came to 5 bases. CDR3 residues: CASSGVNTEAFF. The CDR3 DNA reads as TGTGCCAGCTCCGGGGTGAACACTGAAGCTTTCTTT. The full variable domain, with the rest looked up from reference TRBV18 and TRBJ1-1, is NAGVMQNPRHLVRRRGQEARLRCSPMKGHSHVYWYRQLPEEGLKFMVYLQKENIIDESGMPKERFSAEFPKEGPSILRIQQVVRGDSAAYFCASSGVNTEAFFGQGTRLTVV.

V is TRBV10-3 and J is TRBJ2-3; TRBD2 matches at 8 bases. Trimming cost V 9 bases and J 3 bases; bases outside gene matches: 8. Looked up from germline, CDR1 is ENHRY and CDR2 is SYGVKD. This CDR3 is 14 amino acids long. As DNA, the CDR3 is TGTGCCATGTCATTAGCGGGACAAACAGATACGCAGTATTTT. It encodes CAMSLAGQTDTQYF.

This rearrangement joins TRBV5-4 to TRBJ2-7; D gene uncertain. The CDR3 length is 12 residues. Per germline, CDR1 SGHNT and CDR2 YYREEE (reference sequence). V was pared by 0 bases and J by 9 bases, with 10 bases between. CDR3 sequence: CASSLDGTLQYF. The CDR3 bases are TGTGCCAGCAGCTTGGATGGAACATTGCAGTACTTC.

The J gene is TRBJ1-3, the V gene TRBV10-2; D not certain. This CDR3 region has 12 residues. Trimming pared 3 bases from V and 3 bases from J, leaving 3 bases between. Germline values: CDR1 WSHSY, CDR2 SAAADI. The DNA for the CDR3 is TGCGCCAGCAGTGACGTTGGAAACACCATATATTTT. Translated: CASSDVGNTIYF.

There are a few counts of this clone. The chain carries TRBV29-1 and TRBJ1-3; D ambiguous. The CDR3 totals 13 residues. CDR1 is SQVTM, CDR2 ANQGSEA, per germline. The V end lost 1 base, the J end lost 2 bases, and 6 bases lay between the germline ends. Written as DNA, the CDR3 is TGCAGCGTTGAAGTGACCGCTGGAAACACCATATATTTT. It is translated as CSVEVTAGNTIYF.

This chain's CDR3 is CASSLDLDRPEYF. CDR3 coding DNA: TGTGCCAGCAGCTTAGATCTTGACAGGCCTGAGTACTTC. The chain carries TRBV11-2 and TRBJ2-7, with D tentatively TRBD1 (6 bases). The CDR3 sequence is 13 residues long. V lost 0 bases, J lost 11 bases, and 14 bases lay in between. Looked up from germline, CDR1 is SGHAT and CDR2 is FQNNGV.

The rearrangement links TRBV6-5 to TRBJ2-7, with TRBD2 identical over 15 bases. Germline CDR1 MNHEY, CDR2 SVGAGI. The junction had 6 bases not matched to a gene; V was cut back by 4 bases and J by 5 bases. The CDR3 runs to 16 residues. The CDR3 sequence: CASSSGLAGGGHEQYF. The DNA for the CDR3 is TGTGCCAGCAGTTCGGGACTAGCGGGAGGAGGTCACGAGCAGTACTTC.

J is TRBJ2-5 and V is TRBV6-1; 11 bases map to TRBD2. The germline V gene encodes CDR1 MNHNS and CDR2 SASEGT. The junction had 6 bases not matched to a gene; V was cut back by 5 bases and J by 13 bases. The CDR3 sequence is 12 residues long. CDR3 amino acids: CASSQLAGVGYF. CDR3 DNA: TGTGCCAGCAGTCAACTAGCGGGGGTGGGGTACTTC.